This entry lists 27 T cell receptor beta chains sequenced from one sample in a study of type 1 and type 2 diabetes patients. The PCR template was genomic DNA. Amplification of the beta chain CDR3 used 30 forward and 13 reverse multiplex primers. TCRdb called the multiplex PCR reads again in MiXCR, with one record for every CDR3 protein. The profile covers more than 250,000 distinct CDR3 sequences, with roughly 50% appearing a single time and around 15% taken by the ten largest. The sequencing sample was made of peripheral blood mononuclear cells (PBMCs). All receptors come from a man aged 18 to 29 with type 2 diabetes.

The J gene is TRBJ1-4, the V gene TRBV19; D not resolved. Germline CDR1 reads LNHDA; CDR2 reads SQIVND (reference sequence). The CDR3 loop spans 15 amino acids. V was shortened by 6 bases and J by 0 bases, with 11 bases between the two germline ends. CDR3 DNA sequence: TGTGCCAGTAGGGATACAGCTGCAACTAATGAAAAACTGTTTTTT. Residues: CASRDTAATNEKLFF.

The CDR3 nucleotides read TGTGCCAGCAGCCGGGACCCTATGAACGAGCAGTACTTC. Amino acid sequence: CASSRDPMNEQYF. The chain has TRBV6-5 and TRBJ2-7; D tentatively reads TRBD1 or TRBD2 (5 bases each). The length of the CDR3 is 13 residues. V was cut by 6 bases and J by 5 bases, with 14 bases left in between. Looked up from germline, CDR1 is MNHEY and CDR2 is SVGAGI.

The genes are TRBV10-3 and TRBJ1-1; tentatively, D is TRBD1 (5 bases). CDR1 and CDR2 from the germline V gene are ENHRY and SYGVKD. V shed 8 bases and J shed 1 base, with 11 bases lying between them. The CDR3 contains 13 residues. The CDR3 region has the DNA TGTGCCATCTCGGGACTGCAGAACACTGAAGCTTTCTTT. The encoded protein is CAISGLQNTEAFF.

Only a few counts were recorded for this clonotype. The rearrangement links TRBV4-1 to TRBJ1-2; the D is unclear. V was cut by 3 bases and J by 4 bases, with 12 bases left in between. CDR1 MGHRA and CDR2 YSYEKL come from the germline V gene. The CDR3 is made up of 14 amino acids. CDR3 loop: CASSQRVGSYGYTF. CDR3 sequence (DNA): TGCGCCAGCAGCCAGAGAGTAGGGTCCTATGGCTACACCTTC.

In its sample, this clonotype was seen many times. V and J are TRBV10-3 and TRBJ1-1; tentatively, D is TRBD1 (6 bases). Germline assignment: CDR1 ENHRY and CDR2 SYGVKD. The CDR3 has 14 residues. Trimming took off 3 bases at V and 0 bases at J, with 8 bases between the two ends. CDR3: CAISEGQMNTEAFF. CDR3 DNA: TGTGCCATCAGTGAAGGACAGATGAACACTGAAGCTTTCTTT.

The chain combines TRBV7-9 with TRBJ2-7, with 10 bases aligning to TRBD2. Germline assignment: CDR1 SEHNR and CDR2 FQNEAQ (reference sequence). This CDR3 is 14 amino acids long. V lost 5 bases, J lost 6 bases, and 7 bases stayed unmatched. In DNA form, the CDR3 reads TGTGCCAGCAGCCCAGCAGCGGGAGGGTTCGAGCAGTACTTC. It translates to CASSPAAGGFEQYF.

The chain couples TRBV27 to TRBJ1-6, with 8 bases identical to TRBD1. The CDR3 covers 15 residues. After removal of 5 bases from V and 11 bases from J, the junction contained 11 bases not matched to a gene. In germline, CDR1 is MNHEY, CDR2 SMNVEV (reference sequence). CDR3 in amino acids: CASSPESGGWAPLHF. CDR3 DNA sequence: TGTGCCAGCAGTCCTGAATCAGGGGGCTGGGCACCCCTCCACTTT.

The CDR3 sequence is CSAREQDIYGYTF. The CDR3 DNA follows: TGCAGTGCTAGAGAGCAAGACATCTATGGCTACACCTTC. The gene calls are TRBV20-1 and TRBJ1-2; no firm D call. The CDR3 is 13 amino acids. V shed 0 bases and J shed 4 bases, with 9 bases lying between them. Germline CDR1 is DFQATT and CDR2 is SNEGSKA (reference sequence).

The V and J genes are TRBV7-9 and TRBJ2-5, with D maybe TRBD1 (5 bases). This CDR3 is built from 13 residues. The V and J ends lost 4 bases and 7 bases respectively, with 13 bases between them. Germline V gene sequence: CDR1 SEHNR, CDR2 FQNEAQ (reference sequence). Here the CDR3 DNA reads TGTGCCAGCAGCTCAGACAGTGGAGTGACCCAGTACTTC. Residues: CASSSDSGVTQYF.

The chain carries TRBV7-9 and TRBJ2-3; TRBD2 agrees at 7 bases. Germline CDR1 reads SEHNR; CDR2 reads FQNEAQ (reference sequence). The CDR3 runs to 17 residues. V shed 1 base and J 4 bases; nucleotides not matched to a gene: 11. CDR3 bases: TGTGCCAGCAGCTTAGATGGATCCTGGGCGGGAGCAGATACGCAGTATTTT. Protein sequence: CASSLDGSWAGADTQYF. Complete variable domain (other parts from reference TRBV7-9 and TRBJ2-3): DTGVSQNPRHKITKRGQNVTFRCDPISEHNRLYWYRQTLGQGPEFLTYFQNEAQLEKSRLLSDRFSAERPKGSFSTLEIQRTEQGDSAMYLCASSLDGSWAGADTQYFGPGTRLTVL.

The J gene is TRBJ2-3, the V gene TRBV20-1, with 7 bases identical to TRBD2. J gave up 0 bases and V 2 bases, and 2 bases lay outside the gene matches. The CDR3 contains 14 residues. Germline CDR1 is DFQATT and CDR2 is SNEGSKA (reference sequence). The CDR3 DNA reads TGCAGTGCTAGACTAGCGGAAAGCACAGATACGCAGTATTTT. This encodes CSARLAESTDTQYF.

The V call is TRBV7-2, the J call TRBJ2-5; D remains ambiguous. The V gene lost 5 bases and the J gene lost 5 bases, with 15 bases spanning the gap. The germline V gene encodes CDR1 SGHTA and CDR2 FQGNSA. The CDR3 covers 14 residues. CDR3 DNA: TGTGCCAGCAGCGTAATCCTGAGCTTGGAGACCCAGTACTTC. Translation gives CASSVILSLETQYF.

The chain joins TRBV11-3 to TRBJ2-2; D gene ambiguous. The CDR3 has 13 amino acids. Germline V gives CDR1 SGHNT, CDR2 YENEEA. The V gene lost 5 bases and the J gene lost 8 bases, with 12 bases spanning the gap. The chain's CDR3 is CASSQLWGGELFF. The CDR3 coding sequence is TGTGCCAGCAGCCAATTATGGGGTGGGGAGCTGTTTTTT.

The CDR3 is CARKGGWENYSNQPQHF. As DNA, the CDR3 is TGCGCCAGGAAAGGGGGTTGGGAAAATTATAGCAATCAGCCCCAGCATTTT. The rearrangement links TRBV10-1 to TRBJ1-5, with D possibly matching TRBD1 (6 bases). This CDR3 has 17 residues. Deletions cut 9 bases from V and 0 bases from J, with 21 bases between. Germline CDR1 and CDR2: WNHNN and SYGVQD (reference sequence).

This clonotype has a handful of counts. The genes are TRBV19 and TRBJ2-5, with 7 bases lining up with TRBD1. Germline trimming cut 0 bases from V and 4 bases from J; bases unmatched to any gene: 8. Germline assignment: CDR1 LNHDA and CDR2 SQIVND (reference sequence). This CDR3 has 16 amino acids. Here the CDR3 DNA reads TGTGCCAGTAGTATAGATCTAGGGGGCGGGCTAGAGACCCAGTACTTC. As protein: CASSIDLGGGLETQYF.

The chain is built from TRBV2 and TRBJ2-7; the match to TRBD1 covers 7 bases. This CDR3 has 15 residues. V lost 8 bases and J lost 2; bases outside the gene matches: 12. The germline V gene encodes CDR1 SNHLY and CDR2 FYNNEI. CDR3 bases: TGTGCCAGCTACATGGGGGACAGCGTTCCCTACGAGCAGTACTTC. Translation gives CASYMGDSVPYEQYF.

V is TRBV6-5 and J is TRBJ2-7; 11 bases are shared with TRBD2. Germline trimming cut 6 bases from V and 9 bases from J; bases unmatched to any gene: 10. The CDR3 length is 14 residues. From germline, CDR1 is MNHEY and CDR2 SVGAGI. This CDR3 reads CASSFSGGAAVQYF. In DNA form, the CDR3 reads TGTGCCAGCAGCTTTAGCGGGGGGGCTGCTGTGCAGTACTTC.

The CDR3 spells CAWSETANYGYTF. CDR3 bases: TGTGCCTGGAGTGAGACGGCTAACTATGGCTACACCTTC. V and J are TRBV30 and TRBJ1-2; D is unresolved. The V gene's germline CDR1 is GTSNPN and CDR2 SVGIG (reference sequence). Trimming pared 1 base from V and 0 bases from J, leaving 6 bases between. CDR3 length: 13 amino acids.

The CDR3: CASTFNWGSLASTPLHF. The CDR3 DNA is TGTGCCAGCACCTTTAACTGGGGTAGCTTAGCCTCAACACCCCTCCACTTT. V usage is TRBV12-3 or TRBV12-4 and J usage is TRBJ1-6; D unclear. The CDR3 totals 17 residues. V lost 7 bases and J lost 11, with 27 bases in between.

The chain combines TRBV19 with TRBJ2-5; D might be TRBD2 (7 bases). The CDR3 has 16 residues. The germline V and J ends were trimmed by 6 bases and 0 bases, with 17 bases remaining between them. CDR1 LNHDA and CDR2 SQIVND come from the germline V gene (reference sequence). The DNA for the CDR3 is TGTGCCAGTAGGGTCTGGGGGGGGGCGGACCAAGAGACCCAGTACTTC. Protein: CASRVWGGADQETQYF.

This chain uses TRBV5-1 with TRBJ1-1; D is unclear. The ends were cut back, 0 bases at V and 0 bases at J, with 6 bases in the middle. Germline CDR1 is SGHRS and CDR2 is YFSETQ. This CDR3 is built from 14 residues. The CDR3 here is CASSLASLNTEAFF. The CDR3 region has the DNA TGCGCCAGCAGCTTGGCCTCGTTGAACACTGAAGCTTTCTTT.

The chain recombines TRBV24-1 with TRBJ2-6, with D possibly being TRBD1 or TRBD2 (5 bases each). The CDR3 consists of 16 residues. In germline, CDR1 is KGHDR, CDR2 SFDVKD. V was trimmed by 3 bases and J by 2 bases, leaving 10 bases between them. CDR3 residues: CATSDPREPGANVLTF. In DNA, the CDR3 is TGTGCCACCAGTGATCCCAGGGAGCCTGGGGCCAACGTCCTGACTTTC.

This clonotype was detected many times. The CDR3, as DNA: TGTGCCAGCAAAGGGGCGTACACCGGGGAGCTGTTTTTT. It codes for CASKGAYTGELFF. This chain connects TRBV2 to TRBJ2-2; D is perhaps TRBD1 (5 bases). The germline CDR1 and CDR2 sequences are SNHLY and FYNNEI. The V end lost 7 bases, the J end lost 3 bases, and 9 bases lay between the germline ends. This CDR3 spans 13 amino acids.

The genes are TRBV6-6 and TRBJ2-1; 14 bases align to TRBD2. CDR1 is MNHNY, CDR2 SVGAGI, per germline (reference sequence). V shed 2 bases, J shed 9 bases, and the junction held 9 bases outside the gene matches. This CDR3 contains 17 residues. In DNA form, the CDR3 reads TGTGCCAGCAGTTACGTACCGGGACTAGCGGGAGACGGTGAGCAGTTCTTC. This sequence encodes CASSYVPGLAGDGEQFF.

The gene calls are TRBV5-1 and TRBJ1-2; TRBD1 is a possible D gene (6 bases). Germline-derived CDR1 and CDR2 are SGHRS and YFSETQ. This CDR3 contains 14 residues. Trimming removed 4 bases from V and 7 bases from J, with 17 bases in between. DNA for the CDR3: TGCGCCAGCAGCGGGCAGGGGATAGATTTTGGCTACACCTTC. Protein: CASSGQGIDFGYTF.

The chain recombines TRBV7-6 with TRBJ2-7; 10 bases match TRBD1. Trimming cost V 6 bases and J 4 bases; bases outside gene matches: 9. Germline V CDR1 and CDR2: SGHVS, FNYEAQ. CDR3 length: 15 residues. CDR3 DNA: TGTGCCAGCAGTACCGGGACAGGGGTTCAGTACGAGCAGTACTTC. This codes for CASSTGTGVQYEQYF.

This clonotype was observed at least ten times. This rearrangement joins TRBV2 to TRBJ2-3; D is unresolved. The germline V gene has CDR1 SNHLY and CDR2 FYNNEI. The V end lost 4 bases, the J end lost 0 bases, and 11 bases lay between the germline ends. The CDR3 is made up of 15 amino acids. CDR3 bases: TGTGCCAGCAGTGTTATACAGTCGAGCACAGATACGCAGTATTTT. Amino acids: CASSVIQSSTDTQYF.